The clone carrying this TCR beta chain has a count of ten or more. Regions amplified from RNA transcripts were the TCR beta CDR3 regions. The HTBI set primed first-round TCR CDR3 RT-PCR. TCRdb passed the multiplex PCR reads through MiXCR, listing each CDR3 protein once. The sample shows around 360,000 distinct CDR3 sequences, 12% to 15% of them seen only once. Fresh peripheral blood, roughly 10 ml of it, supplied the PBMCs. This sample was taken from a study of T cells in Graves' hyperthyroidism and ophthalmopathy. V was cut by 4 bases and J by 2 bases, with 14 bases left in between. The CDR3 is 15 amino acids. Germline V gene data show CDR1 as SEHNR and CDR2 as FQNEAQ (reference sequence).

Specimen: blood. The rearrangement joins TRBV7-9 to TRBJ1-1, with D perhaps TRBD1 (5 bases). The sequence came from a woman in her sixties with Graves' ophthalmopathy. For the CDR3, the DNA is TGTGCCAGCAGCTCCTACGGGACGGCTAACACTGAAGCTTTCTTT. This encodes CASSSYGTANTEAFF.